Each of the 31 T cell receptor beta chains below was sequenced from the same sample in a study of blood T cell repertoires in COVID-19. Repertoires were generated with immunoSEQ multiplex PCR, while TCRdb's copy carries only in-frame clones and drops some. The data hold some 80,000 clones, with roughly 79% observed a single time. Sequenced sample: peripheral blood. These receptors originate from a human donor in a cohort sampled during active COVID-19.

The rearrangement joins TRBV7-9 to TRBJ2-5, with TRBD2 matching over 12 bases. This CDR3 region has 15 residues. Germline loops: CDR1 SEHNR, CDR2 FQNEAQ (reference sequence). J was trimmed by 3 bases and V by 6 bases; bases with no gene match: 5. CDR3 DNA sequence: TGTGCCAGCAGGGCGCGACTAGCGGGGGAAGAGACCCAGTACTTC. It specifies CASRARLAGEETQYF.

This clone was observed at least ten times. The chain links TRBV27 to TRBJ2-2, with 10 bases fitting TRBD2. The trim removed 6 bases at V and 7 bases at J, leaving 14 bases unmatched. CDR3 length equals 17 residues. Germline values: CDR1 MNHEY, CDR2 SMNVEV (reference sequence). The CDR3 DNA reads TGTGCCAGCAGGCCAATGTACCTAGCGGGAGTAGGCGGGGAGCTGTTTTTT. It is translated as CASRPMYLAGVGGELFF.

This clone was recorded a few times. This rearrangement joins TRBV5-1 to TRBJ2-1; possibly TRBD1 for D (5 bases). This CDR3 comprises 14 residues. Trimming took off 0 bases at V and 6 bases at J, with 10 bases between the two ends. Germline lookup yields CDR1 SGHRS and CDR2 YFSETQ. CDR3 loop: CASSLGVGLNEQFF. CDR3 coding DNA: TGCGCCAGCAGCTTGGGGGTGGGGCTCAATGAGCAGTTCTTC.

This clone occurred a few times. This chain connects TRBV4-1 to TRBJ1-1; 9 nucleotides agree with TRBD1. This CDR3 comprises 14 residues. The V segment lost 5 bases and the J segment 1 base; nucleotides outside the gene matches: 2. Germline V lookup: CDR1 MGHRA, CDR2 YSYEKL. Here the CDR3 reads CASSAQGANTEAFF. DNA for the CDR3: TGCGCCAGCAGCGCACAGGGGGCGAACACTGAAGCTTTCTTT.

The chain combines TRBV10-1 with TRBJ2-7, with 10 bases fitting TRBD1. CDR3 length: 15 residues. With 7 bases clipped from V and 2 bases from J, the junction kept 8 bases outside the gene matches. Germline V CDR1 and CDR2: WNHNN, SYGVQD (reference sequence). CDR3 sequence: CASIGDRGLPYEQYV. In nucleotides, the CDR3 is TGCGCCAGCATTGGGGACAGGGGACTTCCCTACGAGCAGTACGTC.

In this sample, this clone turned up once. CDR3 loop: CASGGGQGNQPQHF. The CDR3 DNA reads TGTGCCAGTGGGGGGGGACAGGGGAATCAGCCCCAGCATTTT. The chain has TRBV19 and TRBJ1-5, with 10 positions matching TRBD1. This CDR3 is built from 14 residues. After removal of 8 bases from V and 4 bases from J, the junction contained 5 bases not matched to a gene. From germline, CDR1 is LNHDA and CDR2 SQIVND (reference sequence).

This clone was seen only once. The chain recombines TRBV14 with TRBJ1-2; D remains ambiguous. This CDR3 has 16 residues. CDR1 and CDR2 (germline): SGHDN, FVKESK. V shed 2 bases and J shed 0 bases, with 13 bases lying between them. The chain's CDR3 is CASSQTYVTSNYGYTF. Written as DNA, the CDR3 is TGTGCCAGCAGCCAAACCTACGTGACATCTAACTATGGCTACACCTTC.

CDR3 region: CASSLVGTTGNTIYF. CDR3 bases: TGTGCCAGCAGCTTAGTTGGGACAACTGGAAACACCATATATTTT. V is TRBV7-2 and J is TRBJ1-3; D might be TRBD1 (6 bases). The CDR3 runs to 15 residues. Trimming took 1 base from V and 2 from J, leaving 9 bases between them. From germline, CDR1 is SGHTA and CDR2 FQGNSA. The entire variable domain, with the rest obtained from reference TRBV7-2 and TRBJ1-3, is as follows: GAGVSQSPSNKVTEKGKDVELRCDPISGHTALYWYRQSLGQGLEFLIYFQGNSAPDKSGLPSDRFSAERTGGSVSTLTIQRTQQEDSAVYLCASSLVGTTGNTIYFGEGSWLTVV.

This clone was observed a handful of times. This chain joins TRBV4-1 and TRBJ2-1; 11 nucleotides match TRBD2. The CDR3 length is 15 residues. Germline-derived CDR1 and CDR2 are MGHRA and YSYEKL. The junction had 5 bases not matched to a gene; V was cut back by 5 bases and J by 5 bases. The CDR3 sequence: CASSSIAGGDNEQFF. CDR3 nucleotide sequence: TGCGCCAGCAGCTCGATAGCGGGAGGGGACAATGAGCAGTTCTTC.

The chain is built from TRBV9 and TRBJ2-5; TRBD2 agrees at 8 bases. CDR1 and CDR2 (germline): SGDLS, YYNGEE. J was trimmed by 5 bases and V by 4 bases; bases with no gene match: 13. The CDR3 consists of 16 residues. The CDR3: CASSLPSGGGLETQYF. The CDR3 region has the DNA TGTGCCAGCAGCCTGCCCTCGGGGGGGGGCCTCGAGACCCAGTACTTC. The full variable domain, its missing parts supplied by reference TRBV9 and TRBJ2-5, is DSGVTQTPKHLITATGQRVTLRCSPRSGDLSVYWYQQSLDQGLQFLIQYYNGEERAKGNILERFSAQQFPDLHSELNLSSLELGDSALYFCASSLPSGGGLETQYFGPGTRLLVL.

The chain joins TRBV27 to TRBJ2-1; the D gene is possibly TRBD2 (5 bases). Trimming shortened V by 8 bases and J by 0 bases, and 20 bases separated the two germline ends. This CDR3 is built from 17 residues. Germline V gene data show CDR1 as MNHEY and CDR2 as SMNVEV (reference sequence). The CDR3, as DNA: TGTGCCAGCTTAGGACTGGGCCCCTACAGCTCCTACAATGAGCAGTTCTTC. Residues: CASLGLGPYSSYNEQFF.

This clone was counted a few times. The chain combines TRBV4-3 with TRBJ2-1; no clear D gene. Germline assignment: CDR1 LGHNA and CDR2 YSLEER. V was trimmed by 4 bases and J by 4 bases, leaving 14 bases between them. The CDR3 length is 15 residues. The CDR3 spells CASSPFSRTYNEQFF. In DNA, the CDR3 is TGCGCCAGCAGCCCCTTCTCTCGTACTTACAATGAGCAGTTCTTC.

V gene TRBV6-5 combines with J gene TRBJ2-1; 9 bases agree with TRBD2. The CDR3 contains 14 residues. J gave up 6 bases and V 7 bases, and 7 bases lay outside the gene matches. Germline loops: CDR1 MNHEY, CDR2 SVGAGI. This CDR3 is CASNIGRGGNEQFF. The DNA of the CDR3 is TGTGCCAGCAACATAGGGCGGGGGGGCAATGAGCAGTTCTTC.

The chain recombines TRBV3-1 (or the pseudogene TRBV3-2) with TRBJ1-2, with D perhaps TRBD1 (6 bases). The length of the CDR3 is 13 residues. CDR1 is LGHDT, CDR2 YNNKEL, per germline (reference sequence). The V end lost 5 bases, the J end lost 7 bases, and 14 bases lay between the germline ends. CDR3: CASSTSGVGGYTF. The CDR3 nucleotides are TGTGCCAGCAGCACCTCAGGGGTTGGTGGCTACACCTTC.

This sequence joins TRBV19 and TRBJ1-2; D unresolved. Germline V gives CDR1 LNHDA, CDR2 SQIVND (reference sequence). The CDR3 is 13 amino acids. Trimming removed 5 bases at V and 4 bases at J, with 11 bases between. CDR3 residues: CASSREALYGYTF. The CDR3 DNA is TGTGCCAGTAGTCGCGAGGCCCTCTATGGCTACACCTTC.

V and J are TRBV7-9 and TRBJ2-2; D might be TRBD2 (5 bases). The germline V gene has CDR1 SEHNR and CDR2 FQNEAQ (reference sequence). The CDR3 has 15 residues. V shed 5 bases and J shed 3 bases, with 13 bases lying between them. CDR3: CASSPTKADTGELFF. The CDR3 nucleotides read TGTGCCAGCAGCCCCACGAAAGCGGACACCGGGGAGCTGTTTTTT. Filled out from reference TRBV7-9 and TRBJ2-2, the complete variable domain reads DTGVSQNPRHKITKRGQNVTFRCDPISEHNRLYWYRQTLGQGPEFLTYFQNEAQLEKSRLLSDRFSAERPKGSFSTLEIQRTEQGDSAMYLCASSPTKADTGELFFGEGSRLTVL.

The chain carries TRBV6-5 and TRBJ1-2; D ambiguous. V lost 8 bases and J 5 bases, leaving 12 bases between the germline ends. Per the germline V gene, CDR1 is MNHEY and CDR2 is SVGAGI. This CDR3 contains 12 residues. CDR3 sequence (DNA): TGTGCCAGCTCGGAGGGAGGGTATGGCTACACCTTC. Translation: CASSEGGYGYTF.

The chain has TRBV5-6 and TRBJ1-5; D gene uncertain. The germline CDR1 and CDR2 sequences are SGHDT and YYEEEE. The CDR3 has 15 residues. V lost 3 bases and J lost 0, with 10 bases in between. CDR3 sequence: CASSSLLYSNQPQHF. The CDR3 DNA reads as TGTGCCAGCAGCTCGCTGCTATATAGCAATCAGCCCCAGCATTTT.

The chain uses TRBV27 and TRBJ1-2, with 7 bases fitting TRBD1. Germline trimming cut 4 bases from V and 4 bases from J; bases unmatched to any gene: 15. The CDR3 runs to 17 residues. Germline CDR1 and CDR2: MNHEY and SMNVEV (reference sequence). This CDR3 reads CASSSKYRQGESYGYTF. As DNA, the CDR3 is TGTGCCAGCAGTTCGAAATACAGACAGGGTGAAAGCTATGGCTACACCTTC.

This chain links TRBV7-8 with TRBJ2-7; 8 bases match TRBD1. CDR1 is SGHVS, CDR2 FQNEAQ, per germline. The CDR3 sequence is 15 residues long. V dropped 4 bases and J dropped 4; count of bases not matched to a gene: 9. CDR3 region: CASSSLDRVAYEQYF. For the CDR3, the DNA is TGTGCCAGCAGCTCCCTGGACAGGGTAGCGTACGAGCAGTACTTC.

This clone appeared a few times. The rearrangement uses TRBV7-2 and TRBJ1-2, with D possibly TRBD1 on 5 matching bases. The ends were cut back, 4 bases at V and 7 bases at J, with 10 bases in the middle. The CDR3 is 12 amino acids. Germline loops: CDR1 SGHTA, CDR2 FQGNSA. The CDR3 loop reads CASSSGTFGYTF. As DNA, the CDR3 is TGTGCCAGCAGCTCTGGGACTTTTGGCTACACCTTC.

CDR3 bases: TGTGCCAGCAGCTTAAGCAGCGGCCCCCGCTACAATGAGCAGTTCTTC. This codes for CASSLSSGPRYNEQFF. The J gene is TRBJ2-1, the V gene TRBV7-3; possible D gene TRBD2, 5 bases. This CDR3 has 16 residues. The germline gives CDR1 SGHTA, CDR2 FQGTGA. Deletions cut 1 base from V and 3 bases from J, with 13 bases between.

V and J are TRBV7-2 and TRBJ2-3, with TRBD2 identical over 9 bases. CDR1 and CDR2 from the germline V gene are SGHTA and FQGNSA. The trim removed 4 bases at V and 7 bases at J, leaving 18 bases unmatched. There are 18 residues in the CDR3. CDR3 residues: CASSWGGLAGAVWNTQYF. In nucleotides, the CDR3 is TGTGCCAGCAGCTGGGGAGGGTTAGCGGGAGCCGTCTGGAATACGCAGTATTTT.

The genes are TRBV5-1 and TRBJ2-7; possible D gene TRBD2, 6 bases. CDR1 and CDR2 from the germline V gene are SGHRS and YFSETQ. Trimming left V 0 bases short and J 5 bases short, with 15 bases between. This CDR3 has 15 amino acids. Here the CDR3 reads CASSLAEAGKNEQYV. CDR3 coding DNA: TGCGCCAGCAGCTTGGCCGAGGCGGGGAAAAACGAGCAGTACGTC.

The rearrangement links TRBV25-1 to TRBJ2-1; 12 positions match TRBD2. The V gene end was trimmed by 2 bases and the J gene end by 7 bases; junction bases not matched to a gene: 9. Germline V gene data show CDR1 as MGHDK and CDR2 as SYGVNS. This CDR3 has 17 amino acids. CDR3 protein: CASSEASGGALLNEQFF. The CDR3 DNA reads TGTGCCAGCAGTGAAGCTAGCGGGGGGGCTCTATTAAATGAGCAGTTCTTC.

This clone has a single count. V gene TRBV14 combines with J gene TRBJ2-1; TRBD2 agrees at 7 bases. This CDR3 region has 15 residues. The germline CDR1 and CDR2 sequences are SGHDN and FVKESK. With 0 bases clipped from V and 7 bases from J, the junction kept 6 bases outside the gene matches. The CDR3 loop reads CASSQDQAGRNEQFF. As DNA, the CDR3 is TGTGCCAGCAGCCAAGATCAAGCGGGAAGGAATGAGCAGTTCTTC.

V usage is TRBV3-1 (or the pseudogene TRBV3-2) and J usage is TRBJ1-2, with 9 bases that match TRBD1. Trimming took 2 bases from V and 8 from J; bases not matched to a gene: 9. CDR1 is LGHDT, CDR2 YNNKEL, per germline (reference sequence). The CDR3 consists of 15 residues. The DNA of the CDR3 is TGTGCCAGCAGCCAAAAGGGGGGGACAGGGAACGGCTACACCTTC. Protein sequence: CASSQKGGTGNGYTF.

V gene TRBV21-1 combines with J gene TRBJ2-7; the D call in the table, TRBD2, was not verified against the DNA. TRBV21-1 is listed as a pseudogene. The CDR3 covers 20 residues. The CDR3 is CASSKAPGFWERGLSYEQYV. The CDR3 nucleotides are TGTGCCAGCAGCAAAGCCCCGGGATTTTGGGAGCGGGGCCTCTCCTACGAGCAGTACGTC.

The V gene is TRBV27, the J gene TRBJ1-1, with D unclear. The CDR3 contains 13 residues. CDR1 and CDR2 (germline): MNHEY, SMNVEV (reference sequence). Trimming cost V 3 bases and J 1 base, with 6 bases left between them. The CDR3 loop reads CASSFGGNTEAFF. CDR3 nucleotide sequence: TGTGCCAGCAGTTTCGGAGGGAACACTGAAGCTTTCTTT.

This chain links TRBV2 with TRBJ2-2, with D unclear. The CDR3 runs 15 residues. V lost 4 bases to trimming and J lost 1 base, with 10 bases between them. Germline CDR1 and CDR2: SNHLY and FYNNEI. CDR3 DNA sequence: TGTGCCAGCAGTGGGCAGATATTGAACACCGGGGAGCTGTTTTTT. It yields the protein CASSGQILNTGELFF.

The V call is TRBV27, the J call TRBJ2-1; 7 nucleotides align to TRBD2. Germline V gene sequence: CDR1 MNHEY, CDR2 SMNVEV (reference sequence). J lost 7 bases, V lost 2 bases, and 2 bases had no gene match. This CDR3 is built from 13 residues. CDR3 residues: CASSLGLGNEQFF. The CDR3 bases are TGTGCCAGCAGTTTAGGACTAGGGAATGAGCAGTTCTTC.